The present entry profiles one TCR beta chain with its context. Its antigen is not identified. The library gave individual cDNA molecules unique molecular identifiers. MiXCR was run by TCRdb on the RACE reads, yielding one entry per CDR3 protein. The sample contains about 130,000 distinct CDR3 sequences, more than 7.5% of which appear only once. This entry comes from a study of human T cells and chemical hapten exposure. Overall study findings and caveats: The study found that DPC sensitization did not change TCRs above 1 in 1000 frequency.

The CDR3 spans 14 residues. The germline V and J ends were trimmed by 3 bases and 3 bases, with 15 bases remaining between them. Germline CDR1 SQVTM, CDR2 ANQGSEA. Time point denoted: healthy volunteer bleed at 2 weeks. The authors extracted total RNA from unfractionated whole blood. This chain connects TRBV29-1 to TRBJ2-7, with D maybe TRBD1 (7 bases). The sequence derives from a male donor in good health. Some clones in this sample may be carry-over from other donors' samples. Input material: whole blood. The CDR3 spells CSVEEGAVSYEQYF. CDR3 nucleotide sequence: TGCAGCGTTGAGGAGGGGGCGGTAAGCTACGAGCAGTACTTC.